This TCR beta chain was captured in a study of blood T cell repertoires in COVID-19. Cohorts were determined from participant-reported clinical history. Recovered status applied to Cohort 3 donors who had two consecutive negative PCRs. It also applied to those with clearance or with symptom resolution. This table comes from immunoSEQ multiplex PCR, and its TCRdb copy is limited to in-frame clones, with some not included. The sample holds roughly 300,000 clones, 90% seen once. Sequences were obtained from PBMCs or T cells enriched from blood (not recorded which). The source of this sequence is a young woman who had recovered from COVID-19.

DNA for the CDR3: TGTGCCAGCAGCGCTTCCGGGACAGCCTACGAGCAGTACTTC. This codes for CASSASGTAYEQYF. V and J are TRBV9 and TRBJ2-7; 7 bases map to TRBD1. This CDR3 has 14 amino acids. CDR1 is SGDLS, CDR2 YYNGEE, per germline. The ends lost 3 bases at V and 2 bases at J; junction bases unmatched: 5.